A selection of T cell receptor beta chains follows, all from one sample in a study of cytomegalovirus exposure and HLA in healthy donors. Profiled with immunoSEQ multiplex PCR; TCRdb holds only in-frame clones, not every one. The sample contains 100,000 or so clones, about 75% of which appear only once. Material for sequencing was PBMCs. These receptors were collected from a man aged 45-60 years in good health and CMV-seronegative. Both conserved end residues are part of each CDR3. Each record gives: J gene, D gene, clone size, V gene, CDR3 protein, CDR3 DNA. The D gene is left open where the match is weak. Some rows mark clone size as missing; the rest say once, few, many or name a class of expanded clone.

J: TRBJ2-7
D: NA
size: NA
V: TRBV4-1
CDR3: CASSLGSSATWGNEQYF
DNA: TGCGCCAGCAGCCTCGGGAGTTCGGCGACATGGGGGAACGAGCAGTACTTT

J: TRBJ2-3
D: TRBD1
size: NA
V: TRBV10-3
CDR3: CAIGGTGVDTQYF
DNA: TGTGCCATCGGGGGGACAGGGGTAGATACGCAGTATTTT

J: TRBJ2-7
D: NA
size: NA
V: TRBV5-1
CDR3: CASSLAPGMTKDEQYF
DNA: TGCGCCAGCAGCTTGGCCCCCGGGATGACGAAAGACGAGCAGTACTTC

J: TRBJ2-7
D: TRBD1
size: NA
V: TRBV6-6
CDR3: CASSYSGTGGNEQYF
DNA: TGTGCCAGCAGTTACTCCGGGACAGGGGGCAACGAGCAGTACTTC

J: TRBJ2-3
D: NA
size: NA
V: TRBV2
CDR3: CASSQPPGLRSGTDTQYF
DNA: TGTGCCAGCAGTCAGCCACCGGGACTGCGATCGGGCACAGATACGCAGTATTTT

J: TRBJ1-1
D: TRBD1
size: NA
V: TRBV28
CDR3: CASRPRQGSELGMNTEAFF
DNA: TGTGCCAGCAGACCCCGACAGGGGAGCGAGTTAGGGATGAACACTGAAGCTTTCTTT

J: TRBJ2-1
D: NA
size: NA
V: TRBV7-9
CDR3: CASSLGERLSYNEQFF
DNA: TGTGCCAGCAGCTTAGGAGAGCGCCTCTCCTACAATGAGCAGTTCTTC

J: TRBJ1-2
D: NA
size: NA
V: TRBV5-1
CDR3: CASSLGAGWEANYGYTF
DNA: TGCGCCAGCAGCTTGGGGGCAGGGTGGGAAGCTAACTATGGCTACACCTTC

J: TRBJ2-1
D: TRBD1
size: NA
V: TRBV7-6
CDR3: CASSSKTGSSYNEQFF
DNA: TGTGCCAGCAGCTCCAAGACAGGGAGCTCCTACAATGAGCAGTTCTTC

J: TRBJ2-7
D: NA
size: NA
V: TRBV6-6
CDR3: CASREGTYEQYF
DNA: TGTGCCAGCAGGGAGGGAACCTACGAGCAGTACTTC

J: TRBJ1-4
D: NA
size: NA
V: TRBV4-2
CDR3: CASSQDKQVNEKLFF
DNA: TGTGCCAGCAGCCAAGATAAGCAGGTTAATGAAAAACTGTTTTTT

J: TRBJ1-4
D: NA
size: NA
V: TRBV7-8
CDR3: CASSFGRADEKLFF
DNA: TGTGCCAGCAGCTTTGGCAGGGCGGATGAAAAACTGTTTTTT

J: TRBJ2-7
D: TRBD2
size: NA
V: TRBV5-6
CDR3: CASSLRGGRYEQYF
DNA: TGTGCCAGCAGCCTACGAGGCGGGAGATACGAGCAGTACTTC

J: TRBJ2-1
D: TRBD2
size: NA
V: TRBV19
CDR3: CASSIFHREGGLEQFF
DNA: TGTGCCAGTAGTATTTTCCACCGGGAGGGGGGCCTGGAGCAGTTCTTC

J: TRBJ2-7
D: NA
size: NA
V: TRBV21-1
CDR3: CASSKVIHPGLAAYKQYF
DNA: TGTGCCAGCAGCAAAGTAATTCATCCGGGACTAGCGGCCTACAAGCAGTACTTC

J: TRBJ2-7
D: TRBD1
size: NA
V: TRBV9
CDR3: CASSLGQATGEQYF
DNA: TGTGCCAGCAGCCTGGGACAGGCGACGGGGGAGCAGTACTTC

J: TRBJ1-2
D: TRBD1
size: NA
V: TRBV15
CDR3: CATSRDLGTGGNYGYTF
DNA: TGTGCCACCAGCAGAGATCTGGGAACAGGGGGGAACTATGGCTACACCTTC

J: TRBJ1-1
D: NA
size: NA
V: TRBV2
CDR3: CASSGGGPNTEAFF
DNA: TGTGCCAGCAGCGGCGGGGGGCCAAACACTGAAGCTTTCTTT

J: TRBJ1-5
D: TRBD1
size: NA
V: TRBV7-2
CDR3: CASSLEQGLGNQPQHF
DNA: TGTGCCAGCAGCTTAGAACAGGGGTTAGGCAATCAGCCCCAGCATTTT

J: TRBJ1-4
D: NA
size: NA
V: TRBV7-2
CDR3: CASSLQGSTNEKLFF
DNA: TGTGCCAGCAGCCTACAGGGTTCCACTAATGAAAAACTGTTTTTT

J: TRBJ2-7
D: NA
size: NA
V: TRBV6-5
CDR3: CASRAEQRRTYEQYF
DNA: TGTGCCAGCAGAGCGGAACAAAGGCGGACCTACGAGCAGTACTTC

J: TRBJ1-4
D: TRBD1
size: NA
V: TRBV5-1
CDR3: CASSSGQGVEKLFF
DNA: TGCGCCAGCAGTTCCGGACAGGGTGTTGAAAAACTGTTTTTT

J: TRBJ2-7
D: NA
size: NA
V: TRBV10-3
CDR3: CAISTPGDEQYF
DNA: TGTGCCATCAGCACGCCCGGGGACGAGCAGTACTTC

J: TRBJ2-3
D: NA
size: NA
V: TRBV6-1
CDR3: CASSDYASASTDTQYF
DNA: TGTGCCAGCAGTGATTATGCTAGCGCTAGCACAGATACGCAGTATTTT

J: TRBJ2-5
D: NA
size: NA
V: TRBV11-2
CDR3: CASRYGEETQYF
DNA: TGTGCCAGCAGATATGGGGAGGAGACCCAGTACTTC

J: TRBJ1-3
D: TRBD1
size: NA
V: TRBV6-1
CDR3: CASGKQGGGNTIYF
DNA: TGTGCCAGCGGAAAACAGGGGGGCGGAAACACCATATATTTT

J: TRBJ2-2
D: NA
size: medium-sized
V: TRBV12-5
CDR3: CVGGPNTGELFF
DNA: TGTGTCGGGGGGCCGAACACCGGGGAGCTGTTTTTT

J: TRBJ1-2
D: NA
size: NA
V: TRBV18
CDR3: CASSPGTDYGYTF
DNA: TGTGCCAGCTCACCTGGTACGGACTATGGCTACACCTTC

J: TRBJ1-4
D: NA
size: NA
V: TRBV29-1
CDR3: CSVDAEGGTEKLFF
DNA: TGCAGCGTTGACGCGGAGGGCGGGACCGAAAAACTGTTTTTT

J: TRBJ2-7
D: NA
size: NA
V: TRBV4-2
CDR3: CASSQGTTSTGGEQYF
DNA: TGTGCCAGCAGCCAGGGAACCACTAGTACTGGAGGCGAGCAGTACTTC

J: TRBJ1-5
D: NA
size: NA
V: TRBV19
CDR3: CASSIGKRGQPQHF
DNA: TGTGCCAGTAGTATAGGCAAGCGGGGTCAGCCCCAGCATTTT

J: TRBJ2-7
D: TRBD2
size: NA
V: TRBV18
CDR3: CASSPGLAALSYEQYF
DNA: TGTGCCAGCTCACCGGGACTAGCGGCTCTCTCCTACGAGCAGTACTTC

J: TRBJ2-5
D: TRBD2
size: NA
V: TRBV5-4
CDR3: CASSGGGAQETQYF
DNA: TGTGCCAGCAGCGGCGGGGGGGCCCAAGAGACCCAGTACTTC

J: TRBJ2-2
D: TRBD2
size: few
V: TRBV2
CDR3: CASLAGTGELFF
DNA: TGTGCCAGTTTAGCGGGGACCGGGGAGCTGTTTTTT

J: TRBJ2-6
D: NA
size: NA
V: TRBV5-5
CDR3: CASSLDGGLVTGANVLTF
DNA: TGTGCCAGCAGCTTGGATGGGGGACTCGTAACTGGGGCCAACGTCCTGACTTTC

J: TRBJ2-7
D: NA
size: NA
V: TRBV7-9
CDR3: CASSLVSASETHEQYF
DNA: TGTGCCAGCAGCTTGGTTTCAGCGTCAGAGACCCACGAGCAGTACTTC

J: TRBJ2-7
D: TRBD2
size: NA
V: TRBV30
CDR3: CAWSYRGFTSESSYEQYF
DNA: TGTGCCTGGAGCTACCGGGGTTTCACTAGCGAGTCATCCTACGAGCAGTACTTC

J: TRBJ1-4
D: NA
size: few
V: TRBV28
CDR3: CASSSVPPNEKLFF
DNA: TGTGCCAGCAGTTCAGTGCCTCCTAATGAAAAACTGTTTTTT